This entry is about one T cell receptor (beta chain). The antigen is unknown. The data were obtained in a study of identifying expanded T cells in peripheral blood. Findings and limits, study-wide: Roughly two-week clone count variance significantly increased as total template count grew. Technical replicates showed around 1.2 changed clones; two weeks 15 to 20; four weeks 19.

CDR3 size: 16 residues. Unmatched junction bases numbered 9, after V lost 3 bases and J lost 4 bases. Germline assignment: CDR1 MNHNS and CDR2 SASEGT. Profiling relied on immunoSEQ multiplex PCR, and the TCRdb table lists in-frame clones only, not all of them. The data contain tens of thousands of clones, approximately 88% of them seen just once; the ten biggest clones take up 4% to 4.5%. The V gene is TRBV6-1, the J gene TRBJ1-1; 9 positions match TRBD1. The sequence was collected from a person aged 18 to 70 in good health. Input material: blood. CDR3 in DNA: TGTGCCAGCAGTGACCTACAGGGGGCTATGGGCACTGAAGCTTTCTTT. This gives the protein CASSDLQGAMGTEAFF.